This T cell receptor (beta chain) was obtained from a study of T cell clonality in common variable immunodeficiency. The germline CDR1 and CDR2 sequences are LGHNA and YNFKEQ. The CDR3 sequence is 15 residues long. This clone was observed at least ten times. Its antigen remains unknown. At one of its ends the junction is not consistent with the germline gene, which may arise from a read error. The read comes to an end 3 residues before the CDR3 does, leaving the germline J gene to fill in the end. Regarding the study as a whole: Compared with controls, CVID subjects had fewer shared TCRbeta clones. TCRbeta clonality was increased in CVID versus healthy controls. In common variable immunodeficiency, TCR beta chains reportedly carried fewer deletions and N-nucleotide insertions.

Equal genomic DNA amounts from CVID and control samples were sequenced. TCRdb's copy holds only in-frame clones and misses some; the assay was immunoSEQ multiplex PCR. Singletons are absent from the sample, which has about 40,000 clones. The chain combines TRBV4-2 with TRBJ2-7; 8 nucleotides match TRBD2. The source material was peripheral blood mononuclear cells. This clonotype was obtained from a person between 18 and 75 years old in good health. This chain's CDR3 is CASSQDEGLVSEQYF. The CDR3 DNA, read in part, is TGCGCCAGCAGCCAAGATGAGGGACTAGTGAGCGAG.